The 14 T cell receptor beta chains reported below all come from one sample, sequenced in a study of spatial heterogeneity in lung cancer. The time point: sample taken at primary tumor resection. Material for sequencing was whole RNA from tumor, nontumor lung or frozen PBMC, left unsorted. TCRdb ran MiXCR on the 5' RACE reads and lists one entry per CDR3 protein. The repertoire consists of about 85,000 distinct CDR3 sequences, with approximately 21% occurring once and the leading ten covering around 5.9%. This specimen consisted of PBMCs, obtained at surgery. The receptors were gathered from a male donor with early-stage non-small cell lung cancer.

V usage is TRBV6-6 and J usage is TRBJ2-7, with 9 bases aligning to TRBD1. This CDR3 has 15 amino acids. Germline V gene sequence: CDR1 MNHNY, CDR2 SVGAGI (reference sequence). J was trimmed by 3 bases and V by 8 bases; bases with no gene match: 11. CDR3 nucleotides: TGTGCCAGCGCAGACCGCCGGGACAGGGTCTACGAGCAGTACTTC. It is translated as CASADRRDRVYEQYF.

The chain has TRBV7-9 and TRBJ2-1, with a weak D call TRBD2 (5 bases). CDR1 and CDR2 from the germline V gene are SEHNR and FQNEAQ (reference sequence). V lost 8 bases, J lost 3 bases, and 17 bases lay in between. This CDR3 spans 15 amino acids. Here the CDR3 DNA reads TGTGCCAGCCCCTCCCGGGCTAGCAACTACAATGAGCAGTTCTTC. It codes for CASPSRASNYNEQFF.

This clonotype has more than one count but fewer than ten. The chain combines TRBV7-4 with TRBJ2-4, with D unresolved. Germline lookup yields CDR1 SGHVT and CDR2 SQSDAQ. CDR3 length: 9 amino acids. The CDR3 region is CAVSLVQYF. The CDR3 DNA sequence: TGTGCTGTCTCCTTGGTTCAGTACTTC. The full variable domain, rest sourced from reference TRBV7-4 and TRBJ2-4, is GAGVSQSPRYKVAKRGRDVALRCDSISGHVTLYWYRQTLGQGSEVLTYSQSDAQRDKSGRPSGRFSAERPERSVSTLKIQRTEQGDSAVYLCAVSLVQYFGAGTRLSVL.

The gene calls are TRBV4-3 and TRBJ2-7; 10 nucleotides match TRBD1. The CDR3 contains 16 residues. V was clipped by 4 bases and J by 1 base; unmatched bases: 7. The germline V gene encodes CDR1 LGHNA and CDR2 YSLEER. The CDR3 spells CASSPSGTGESYEQYF. CDR3 sequence (DNA): TGCGCCAGCAGCCCGTCCGGGACAGGGGAATCCTACGAGCAGTACTTC.

This chain joins TRBV19 and TRBJ1-4; D might be TRBD1 (6 bases). The germline V gene encodes CDR1 LNHDA and CDR2 SQIVND (reference sequence). Deletions cut 10 bases from V and 4 bases from J, with 13 bases between. The CDR3 covers 13 residues. Here the CDR3 DNA reads TGTGCCACTTCGACAGGAATTAATGAAAAACTGTTTTTT. This gives the protein CATSTGINEKLFF.

This clonotype has just a few counts. The chain employs TRBV3-1 and TRBJ2-5; D is tentatively TRBD1 or TRBD2 (6 bases each). Trimming took off 4 bases at V and 1 base at J, with 10 bases between the two ends. This CDR3 region has 14 residues. Germline assignment: CDR1 LGHDT and CDR2 YNNKEL (reference sequence). CDR3 sequence reads: CASSLRGPQETQYF. The DNA of the CDR3 is TGTGCCAGCAGCCTTCGGGGGCCCCAAGAGACCCAGTACTTC.

The CDR3: CASSYSGTGGHEQYF. The DNA of the CDR3 is TGTGCCAGCAGTTACTCAGGGACAGGGGGCCACGAGCAGTACTTC. The chain employs TRBV6-5 and TRBJ2-7, with 12 bases identical to TRBD1. Unmatched junction bases numbered 2, after V lost 0 bases and J lost 5 bases. CDR3 length: 15 residues. Germline CDR1 reads MNHEY; CDR2 reads SVGAGI.

This clonotype was counted between two and nine times. This is likely a read error, given that the CDR3 carries no conserved phenylalanine or tryptophan at its end. The limits of the CDR3 on the DNA are not certain, so only TCRdb's listed CDR3 is given. V and J are TRBV6-6 and TRBJ1-2; no check of the table's D call, TRBD1, against the DNA was made. CDR1 is MNHNY and CDR2 is SVGAGI in the germline V gene (reference sequence). The CDR3 is made up of 12 amino acids, end residues included. CDR3 amino acids: CASSYTQGAQAV.

This clonotype has more than one count but fewer than ten. The chain recombines TRBV24-1 with TRBJ1-2, with TRBD1 matching over 7 bases. In germline, CDR1 is KGHDR, CDR2 SFDVKD. The CDR3 is 11 residues long. The J segment lost 3 bases and the V segment lost 9 bases, leaving 0 bases of the junction unmatched. The CDR3: CATGQDYGYTF. CDR3 sequence (DNA): TGTGCCACCGGACAGGACTATGGCTACACCTTC.

J is TRBJ2-1 and V is TRBV28; a possible D gene is TRBD1 (5 bases). Germline CDR1 reads MDHEN; CDR2 reads SYDVKM. Trimming took off 4 bases at V and 6 bases at J, with 16 bases between the two ends. The CDR3 extends over 15 amino acids. The DNA of the CDR3 is TGTGCCAGCAGTTCCCCCTGGCAGGGAAGCAATGAGCAGTTCTTC. Translation: CASSSPWQGSNEQFF.

The V and J genes are TRBV20-1 and TRBJ2-3; D call uncertain. The V and J ends lost 0 bases and 2 bases respectively, with 12 bases between them. The CDR3 is 15 amino acids. Germline assignment: CDR1 DFQATT and CDR2 SNEGSKA (reference sequence). This CDR3 is CSARDSRKVTDTQYF. For the CDR3, the DNA is TGCAGTGCTAGAGATAGCAGGAAGGTCACAGATACGCAGTATTTT.

This clonotype was picked up a small number of times. In DNA form, the CDR3 reads TGCAGTGCTAGTTTGGCAGTTTACGGTGAGCAGTTCTTC. It yields the protein CSASLAVYGEQFF. This chain joins TRBV20-1 and TRBJ2-1; no definite D call. The germline CDR1 and CDR2 sequences are DFQATT and SNEGSKA (reference sequence). Trimming removed 3 bases from V and 9 bases from J, with 15 bases in between. The CDR3 totals 13 residues.

In its sample, this clonotype was seen a few times. CDR3 nucleotide sequence: TGTGCCAGCAGTCAAGGGGTAGGTGGTGAGCAGTTCTTC. Translation gives CASSQGVGGEQFF. The chain carries TRBV27 and TRBJ2-1, with D possibly matching TRBD1 (5 bases). The germline V gene has CDR1 MNHEY and CDR2 SMNVEV (reference sequence). The length of the CDR3 is 13 residues. With 5 bases removed from V and 9 bases from J, the gap between germline ends came to 14 bases.

The chain is built from TRBV28 and TRBJ2-7, with D uncertain. Germline CDR1 MDHEN, CDR2 SYDVKM. The CDR3 spans 13 residues. Trimming took off 3 bases at V and 4 bases at J, with 10 bases between the two ends. CDR3 coding DNA: TGTGCCAGCAGTTTGTCCTCGGGTTACGAGCAGTACTTC. As protein: CASSLSSGYEQYF.